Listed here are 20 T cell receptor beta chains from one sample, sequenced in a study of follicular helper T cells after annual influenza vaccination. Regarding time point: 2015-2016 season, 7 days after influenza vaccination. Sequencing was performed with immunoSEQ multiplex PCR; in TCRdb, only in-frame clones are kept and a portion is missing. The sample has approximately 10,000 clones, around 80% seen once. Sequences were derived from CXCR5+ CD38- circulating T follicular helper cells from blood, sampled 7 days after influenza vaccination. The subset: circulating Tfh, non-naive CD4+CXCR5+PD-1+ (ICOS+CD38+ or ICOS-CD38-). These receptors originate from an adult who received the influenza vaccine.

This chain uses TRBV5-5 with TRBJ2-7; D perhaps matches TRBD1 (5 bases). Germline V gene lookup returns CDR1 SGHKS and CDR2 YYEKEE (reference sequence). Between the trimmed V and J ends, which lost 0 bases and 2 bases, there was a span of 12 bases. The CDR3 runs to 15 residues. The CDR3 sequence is CASSLAPRAPYEQYF. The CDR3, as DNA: TGTGCCAGCAGCTTGGCCCCCAGGGCCCCCTACGAGCAGTACTTC. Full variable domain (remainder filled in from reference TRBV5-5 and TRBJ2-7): DAGVTQSPTHLIKTRGQQVTLRCSPISGHKSVSWYQQVLGQGPQFIFQYYEKEERGRGNFPDRFSARQFPNYSSELNVNALLLGDSALYLCASSLAPRAPYEQYFGPGTRLTVT.

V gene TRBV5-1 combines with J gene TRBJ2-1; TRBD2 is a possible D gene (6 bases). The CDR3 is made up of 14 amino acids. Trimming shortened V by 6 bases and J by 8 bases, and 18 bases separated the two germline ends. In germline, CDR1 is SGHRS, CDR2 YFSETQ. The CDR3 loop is CASMPAGGRDEQFF. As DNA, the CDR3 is TGCGCCAGCATGCCCGCCGGGGGTCGGGATGAGCAGTTCTTC.

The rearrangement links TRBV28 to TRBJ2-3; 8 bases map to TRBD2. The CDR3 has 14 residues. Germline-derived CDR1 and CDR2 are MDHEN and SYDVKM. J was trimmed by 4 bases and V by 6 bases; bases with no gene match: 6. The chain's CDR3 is CASSRTSRADTQYF. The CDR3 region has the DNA TGTGCCAGCAGCAGGACTAGCCGGGCAGATACGCAGTATTTT.

The CDR3 sequence is CASSPTSSGNTIYF. CDR3 sequence (DNA): TGCGCCAGCAGTCCAACAAGCTCTGGAAACACCATATATTTT. The genes are TRBV5-1 and TRBJ1-3; D unclear. CDR3 size: 14 residues. V lost 5 bases to trimming and J lost 0 bases, with 9 bases between them. The germline CDR1 and CDR2 sequences are SGHRS and YFSETQ. Variable domain in full (rest from reference TRBV5-1 and TRBJ1-3): KAGVTQTPRYLIKTRGQQVTLSCSPISGHRSVSWYQQTPGQGLQFLFEYFSETQRNKGNFPGRFSGRQFSNSRSEMNVSTLELGDSALYLCASSPTSSGNTIYFGEGSWLTVV.

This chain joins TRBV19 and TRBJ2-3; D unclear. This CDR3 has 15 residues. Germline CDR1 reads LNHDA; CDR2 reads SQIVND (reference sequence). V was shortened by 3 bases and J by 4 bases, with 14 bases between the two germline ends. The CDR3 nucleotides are TGTGCCAGTAGTATGGCACCGGCCAGCTCAGATACGCAGTATTTT. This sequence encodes CASSMAPASSDTQYF.

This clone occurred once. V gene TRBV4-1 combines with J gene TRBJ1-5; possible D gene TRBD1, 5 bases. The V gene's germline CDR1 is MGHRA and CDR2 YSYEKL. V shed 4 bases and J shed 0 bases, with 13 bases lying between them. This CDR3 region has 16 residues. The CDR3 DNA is TGCGCCAGCAGCCCTGGGGCAGCTGATAGCAATCAGCCCCAGCATTTT. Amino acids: CASSPGAADSNQPQHF.

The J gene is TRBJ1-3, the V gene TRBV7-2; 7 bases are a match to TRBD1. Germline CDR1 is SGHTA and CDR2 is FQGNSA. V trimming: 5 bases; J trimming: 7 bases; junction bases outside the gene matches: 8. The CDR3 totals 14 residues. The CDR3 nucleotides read TGTGCCAGCAGCCCGGGACAGTTTTTTAACACCATATATTTT. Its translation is CASSPGQFFNTIYF.

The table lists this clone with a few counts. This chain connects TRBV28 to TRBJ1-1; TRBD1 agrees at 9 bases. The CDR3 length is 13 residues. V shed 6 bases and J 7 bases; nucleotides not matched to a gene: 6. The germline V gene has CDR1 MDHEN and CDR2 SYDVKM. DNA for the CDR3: TGTGCCAGCAGCGACAGGGGGTCGCATGAAGCTTTCTTT. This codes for CASSDRGSHEAFF. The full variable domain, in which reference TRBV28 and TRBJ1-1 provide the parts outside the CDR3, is DVKVTQSSRYLVKRTGEKVFLECVQDMDHENMFWYRQDPGLGLRLIYFSYDVKMKEKGDIPEGYSVSREKKERFSLILESASTNQTSMYLCASSDRGSHEAFFGQGTRLTVV.

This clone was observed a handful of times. DNA for the CDR3: TGTGCCAGCAGCTTCGGACAGGGGGAAACCCAGTACTTC. Its protein is CASSFGQGETQYF. The chain combines TRBV7-8 with TRBJ2-7; TRBD1 aligns across 10 bases. The CDR3 totals 13 residues. Germline CDR1 is SGHVS and CDR2 is FQNEAQ. V lost 3 bases, J lost 10 bases, and 6 bases stayed unmatched. The full variable domain, rest sourced from reference TRBV7-8 and TRBJ2-7, is GAGVSQSPRYKVAKRGQDVALRCDPISGHVSLFWYQQALGQGPEFLTYFQNEAQLDKSGLPSDRFFAERPEGSVSTLKIQRTQQEDSAVYLCASSFGQGETQYFGPGTRLTVT.

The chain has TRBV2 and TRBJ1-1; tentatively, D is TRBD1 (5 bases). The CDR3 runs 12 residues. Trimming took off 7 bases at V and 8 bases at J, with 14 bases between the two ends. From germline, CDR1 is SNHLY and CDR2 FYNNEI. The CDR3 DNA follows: TGTGCCAGCAATCAGGCAGGGCTCGAAGCTTTCTTT. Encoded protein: CASNQAGLEAFF.

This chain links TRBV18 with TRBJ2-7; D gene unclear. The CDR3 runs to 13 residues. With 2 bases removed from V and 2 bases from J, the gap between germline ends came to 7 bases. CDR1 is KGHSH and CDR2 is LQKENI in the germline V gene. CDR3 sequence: CASSPVPTYEQYF. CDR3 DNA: TGTGCCAGCTCACCAGTCCCTACCTACGAGCAGTACTTC.

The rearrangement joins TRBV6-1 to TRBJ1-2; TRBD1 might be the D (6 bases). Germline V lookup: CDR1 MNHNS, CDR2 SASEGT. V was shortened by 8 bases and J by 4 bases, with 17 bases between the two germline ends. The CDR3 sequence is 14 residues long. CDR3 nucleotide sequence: TGTGCCAGCTATCGGACAGATCTCTCCTATGGCTACACCTTC. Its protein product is CASYRTDLSYGYTF.

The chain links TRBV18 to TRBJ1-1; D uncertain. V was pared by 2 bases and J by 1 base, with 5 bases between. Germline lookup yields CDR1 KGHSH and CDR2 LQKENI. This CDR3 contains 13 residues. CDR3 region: CASSPAGNTEAFF. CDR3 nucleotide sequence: TGTGCCAGCTCACCAGCGGGGAACACTGAAGCTTTCTTT.

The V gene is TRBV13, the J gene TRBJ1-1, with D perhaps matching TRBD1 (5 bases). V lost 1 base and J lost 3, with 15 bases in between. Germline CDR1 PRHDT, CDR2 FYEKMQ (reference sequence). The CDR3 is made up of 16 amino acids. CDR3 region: CASSLDPRARYTEAFF. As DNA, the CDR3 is TGTGCCAGCAGCTTAGACCCCAGGGCTCGATACACTGAAGCTTTCTTT.

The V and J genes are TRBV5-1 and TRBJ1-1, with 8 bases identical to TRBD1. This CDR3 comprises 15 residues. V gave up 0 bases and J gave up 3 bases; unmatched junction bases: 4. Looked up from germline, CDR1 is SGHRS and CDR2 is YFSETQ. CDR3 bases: TGCGCCAGCAGCTTGGGACAGGGGACATACACTGAAGCTTTCTTT. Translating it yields CASSLGQGTYTEAFF.

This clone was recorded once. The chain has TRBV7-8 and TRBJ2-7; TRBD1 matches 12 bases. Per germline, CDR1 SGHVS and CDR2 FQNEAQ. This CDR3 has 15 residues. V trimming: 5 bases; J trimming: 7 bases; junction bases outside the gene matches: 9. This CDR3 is CASSLRDRGQGEQYF. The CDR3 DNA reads TGTGCCAGCAGCCTGCGGGACAGGGGGCAGGGGGAGCAGTACTTC.

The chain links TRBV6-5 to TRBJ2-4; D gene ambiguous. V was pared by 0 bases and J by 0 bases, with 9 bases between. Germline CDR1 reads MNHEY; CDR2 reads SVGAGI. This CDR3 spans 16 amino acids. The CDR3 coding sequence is TGTGCCAGCAGTTACTCACCAGGTGAAGCCAAAAACATTCAGTACTTC. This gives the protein CASSYSPGEAKNIQYF.

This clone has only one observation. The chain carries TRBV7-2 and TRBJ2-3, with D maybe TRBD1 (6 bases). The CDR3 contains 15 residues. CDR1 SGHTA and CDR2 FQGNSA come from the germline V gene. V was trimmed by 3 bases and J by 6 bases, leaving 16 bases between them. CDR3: CASSFYEGETDTQYF. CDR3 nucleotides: TGTGCCAGCAGCTTTTATGAGGGGGAGACGGATACGCAGTATTTT.

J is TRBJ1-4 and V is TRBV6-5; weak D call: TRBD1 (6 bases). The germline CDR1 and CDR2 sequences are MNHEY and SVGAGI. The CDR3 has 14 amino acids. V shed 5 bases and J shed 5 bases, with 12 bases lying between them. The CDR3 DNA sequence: TGTGCCAGCAGTAGGACAGCTAAAAATGAAAAACTGTTTTTT. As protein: CASSRTAKNEKLFF.

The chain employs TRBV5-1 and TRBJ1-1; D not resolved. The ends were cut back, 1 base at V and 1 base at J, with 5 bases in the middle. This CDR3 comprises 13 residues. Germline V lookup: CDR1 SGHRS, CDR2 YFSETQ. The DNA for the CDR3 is TGCGCCAGCAGCTTGTTCGAGAACACTGAAGCTTTCTTT. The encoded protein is CASSLFENTEAFF. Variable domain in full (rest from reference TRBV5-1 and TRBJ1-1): KAGVTQTPRYLIKTRGQQVTLSCSPISGHRSVSWYQQTPGQGLQFLFEYFSETQRNKGNFPGRFSGRQFSNSRSEMNVSTLELGDSALYLCASSLFENTEAFFGQGTRLTVV.